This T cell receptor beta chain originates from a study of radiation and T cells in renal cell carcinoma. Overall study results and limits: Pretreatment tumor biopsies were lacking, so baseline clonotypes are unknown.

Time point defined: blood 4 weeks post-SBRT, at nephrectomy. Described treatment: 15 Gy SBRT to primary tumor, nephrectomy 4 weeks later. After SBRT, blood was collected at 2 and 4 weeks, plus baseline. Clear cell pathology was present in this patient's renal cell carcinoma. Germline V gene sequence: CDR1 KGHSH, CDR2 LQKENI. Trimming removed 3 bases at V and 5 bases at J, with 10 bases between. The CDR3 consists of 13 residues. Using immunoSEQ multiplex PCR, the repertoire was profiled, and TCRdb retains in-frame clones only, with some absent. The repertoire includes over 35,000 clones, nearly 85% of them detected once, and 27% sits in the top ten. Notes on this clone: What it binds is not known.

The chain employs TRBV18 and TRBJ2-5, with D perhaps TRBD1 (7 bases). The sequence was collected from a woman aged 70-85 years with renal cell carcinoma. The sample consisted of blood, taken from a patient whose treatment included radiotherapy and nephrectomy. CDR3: CASSPAGGETQYF. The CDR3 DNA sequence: TGTGCCAGCTCACCGGCAGGGGGGGAGACCCAGTACTTC.